This is a list of T cell receptor beta chains from one sample in a study of neoadjuvant anti-PD-1 for oral cavity cancer. Repertoires were generated with immunoSEQ multiplex PCR, while TCRdb's copy carries only in-frame clones and drops some. The data contain about 42,000 clones, approximately 80% of them seen just once; the ten biggest clones take up 4.8%. The sequences come from PBMCs, collected after nivolumab (anti-PD-1) treatment. Every receptor here comes from a person between 35 and 79 years old with oral cavity squamous cell carcinoma. The CDR3 runs from the conserved cysteine through the conserved F or W. D genes are given only for firm matches. Size values are once, few and many counts, or a class for expanded clones, and some rows have none.

>TRBV5-6|-|TRBJ2-2|-
TGTGCCAGCAGCTTAGGACTACAGAACACCGGGGAGCTGTTTTTT
CASSLGLQNTGELFF
>TRBV9|TRBD1|TRBJ2-1|once
TGTACCAGCAGGGCCGGGACAGGGAAGGAGCAGTTCTTC
CTSRAGTGKEQFF
>TRBV5-1|-|TRBJ2-1|-
TGCGCCAGCAGCTTGGCACTAGCAAATGAGCAGTTCTTC
CASSLALANEQFF
>TRBV6-5|-|TRBJ2-7|-
TGTGCCACCTCCAGGGACTACGAGCAGTACTTC
CATSRDYEQYF
>TRBV5-1|-|TRBJ2-7|few
TGCGCCAGCAGTCCTCGCCAGACCTACGAGCAGTACTTC
CASSPRQTYEQYF
>TRBV2|-|TRBJ2-2|-
TGTGCCAGCAGTGAGCACAAAACTTGGACCGGGGAGCTGTTTTTT
CASSEHKTWTGELFF
>TRBV5-1|-|TRBJ1-2|-
TGCGCCAGCAGCTTGAACAGGGATTATGGCTACACCTTC
CASSLNRDYGYTF
>TRBV19|TRBD1|TRBJ2-6|-
TGTGCCAGTAGTAAGCGTCAGGGGGCCCTCTCTGGGGCCAACGTCCTGACTTTC
CASSKRQGALSGANVLTF
>TRBV6-5|-|TRBJ2-3|-
TGTGCCAGCAGTTGGGGTAGGGTCGGGCGCACAGATACGCAGTATTTT
CASSWGRVGRTDTQYF
>TRBV5-8|TRBD1|TRBJ2-1|-
TGTGCCAGCAGCTTCACAGGGGGCGGCCGCAATGAGCAGTTCTTC
CASSFTGGGRNEQFF
>TRBV5-6|-|TRBJ2-3|-
TGTGCCAGCAGCCTCCTGACAGGACAACAGTATTTT
CASSLLTGQQYF
>TRBV6-1|TRBD2|TRBJ2-2|-
TGTGCCAGCAGTGCCCGGGGACTAGCGGGCCGAAGGAACACCGGGGAGCTGTTTTTT
CASSARGLAGRRNTGELFF
>TRBV19|-|TRBJ2-7|-
TGTGCCAGTAGTATAGATCATGTTGGGAGGAAGGCCTACGAGCAGTACTTC
CASSIDHVGRKAYEQYF
>TRBV19|-|TRBJ1-2|-
TGTGCCAGTAGTATCAAAGTCGAGGGCTACACCTTC
CASSIKVEGYTF
>TRBV7-2|-|TRBJ1-5|-
TGTGCCAGCAGCTTAGTGGGTCAGCCCCAGCATTTT
CASSLVGQPQHF
>TRBV14|-|TRBJ1-1|-
TGTGCCAGCAACCATCCCGGAAGCGGGACACCTCTCGGAGCTTTCTTT
CASNHPGSGTPLGAFF
>TRBV4-1|-|TRBJ2-7|-
TGCGCCAGCAGCCAGCCAACAGAGGGGACGGGCGAGCAGTACTTC
CASSQPTEGTGEQYF
>TRBV7-2|-|TRBJ2-1|-
TGTGCCAGCAGCTCCCAGGGCGACCTCGGGGAGCAGTTCTTC
CASSSQGDLGEQFF
>TRBV7-2|-|TRBJ2-1|-
TGTGCCAGCAGCTTAAGCAGGCATAGTAACAATGAGCAGTTCTTC
CASSLSRHSNNEQFF
>TRBV10-3|-|TRBJ1-2|-
TGTGCCATCAAAGGACAGATACTTACCTATGGCTACACCTTC
CAIKGQILTYGYTF
>TRBV9|-|TRBJ1-6|-
TGTGCCAGCAGCGGAGGGGAAAATTCACCCCTCCACTTT
CASSGGENSPLHF
>TRBV19|-|TRBJ2-7|-
TGTGCCAGTAGTTCACCCAGTACTAGATCCGACGAGCAGTACTTC
CASSSPSTRSDEQYF
>TRBV2|-|TRBJ2-7|-
TGTGCCAGCAGTGAAGGTACAGGGAACGAGCAGTACTTC
CASSEGTGNEQYF
>TRBV10-3|-|TRBJ1-1|-
TGTGCCATCAGTACTGGGACATCGAACACTGAAGCTTTCTTT
CAISTGTSNTEAFF
>TRBV19|-|TRBJ1-1|-
TGTGCCAGTAGCCGACAGTATATGAACACTGAAGCTTTCTTT
CASSRQYMNTEAFF
>TRBV7-2|-|TRBJ2-5|-
TGTGCCAGCAGCTTAGCGCGTACAATCGAGACCCAGTACTTC
CASSLARTIETQYF
>TRBV14|-|TRBJ2-5|-
TGTGCCAGCAGCCAGGGCCTGGCGGAGACCCAGTACTTC
CASSQGLAETQYF